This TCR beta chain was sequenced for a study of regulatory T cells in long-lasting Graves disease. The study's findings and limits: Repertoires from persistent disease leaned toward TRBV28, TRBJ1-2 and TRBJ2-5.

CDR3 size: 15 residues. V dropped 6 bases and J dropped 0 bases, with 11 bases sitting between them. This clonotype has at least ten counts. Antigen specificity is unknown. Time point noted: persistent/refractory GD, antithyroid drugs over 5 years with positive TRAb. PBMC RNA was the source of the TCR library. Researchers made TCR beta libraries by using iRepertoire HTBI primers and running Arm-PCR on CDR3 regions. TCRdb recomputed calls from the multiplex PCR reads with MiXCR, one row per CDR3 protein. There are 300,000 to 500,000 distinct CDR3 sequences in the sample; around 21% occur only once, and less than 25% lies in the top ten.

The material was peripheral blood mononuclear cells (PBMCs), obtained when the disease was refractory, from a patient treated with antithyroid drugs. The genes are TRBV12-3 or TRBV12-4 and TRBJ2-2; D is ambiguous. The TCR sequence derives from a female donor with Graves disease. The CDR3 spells CASSPSFSNTGELFF. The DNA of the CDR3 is TGTGCCAGCAGCCCCAGCTTTTCGAACACCGGGGAGCTGTTTTTT.